These 8 T cell receptor beta chains were all obtained from the same sample, sequenced in a study of T cells in Graves' hyperthyroidism and ophthalmopathy. Template material for amplifying TCR beta CDR3 regions consisted of RNA transcripts. The TCR CDR3 first-round RT-PCR relied on the HTBI primer set. Using its own MiXCR run on the multiplex PCR reads, TCRdb lists one record per CDR3 protein. Of 600,000 or so distinct CDR3 sequences listed, under 20% are singletons. The specimen was blood. The receptor set was obtained from a woman in her twenties or thirties with Graves' hyperthyroidism.

This clonotype has only a few counts. The chain recombines TRBV6-1 with TRBJ2-5; 16 nucleotides line up with TRBD2. V was clipped by 7 bases and J by 7 bases; unmatched bases: 9. The CDR3 has 16 amino acids. Germline lookup yields CDR1 MNHNS and CDR2 SASEGT. The CDR3 sequence is CASTAGTSGRARTQYF. The CDR3 DNA follows: TGTGCCAGCACCGCCGGGACTAGCGGGAGGGCTCGGACCCAGTACTTC.

This sequence joins TRBV6-4 and TRBJ2-3, with 12 positions matching TRBD1. The V and J ends lost 6 bases and 0 bases, in that order; junction bases with no gene match: 13. The CDR3 is 19 residues long. Germline CDR1 and CDR2: MRHNA and SNTAGT. The CDR3: CASSQPGQGAMSSTDTQYF. The CDR3 nucleotides are TGTGCCAGCAGCCAGCCGGGACAGGGGGCGATGTCAAGCACAGATACGCAGTATTTT.

This clonotype came up a few times. This chain joins TRBV11-3 and TRBJ1-4; D is unclear. This CDR3 has 13 amino acids. The V gene's germline CDR1 is SGHNT and CDR2 YENEEA. V was trimmed by 5 bases and J by 7 bases, leaving 11 bases between them. The CDR3 loop is CASSPNKGEKLFF. The CDR3 DNA is TGTGCCAGCAGCCCCAATAAAGGTGAAAAACTGTTTTTT. Complete variable domain (other parts from reference TRBV11-3 and TRBJ1-4): EAGVVQSPRYKIIEKKQPVAFWCNPISGHNTLYWYLQNLGQGPELLIRYENEEAVDDSQLPKDRFSAERLKGVDSTLKIQPAELGDSAVYLCASSPNKGEKLFFGSGTQLSVL.

The chain combines TRBV6-1 with TRBJ1-4; the D is unclear. Germline V gene data show CDR1 as MNHNS and CDR2 as SASEGT. The CDR3 has 13 amino acids. V lost 7 bases, J lost 8 bases, and 14 bases lay in between. CDR3 amino acids: CASIAQPAEKLFF. In nucleotides, the CDR3 is TGTGCCAGCATCGCACAGCCTGCAGAAAAACTGTTTTTT.

This clonotype was observed at least ten times. The chain links TRBV6-1 to TRBJ2-3, with TRBD2 matching over 9 bases. The CDR3 extends over 15 amino acids. Germline CDR1 and CDR2: MNHNS and SASEGT. Trimming cost V 5 bases and J 1 base; bases outside gene matches: 4. For the CDR3, the DNA is TGTGCCAGCAGTTTATGGACTAGCGGCACAGATACGCAGTATTTT. Protein product: CASSLWTSGTDTQYF.

The table lists this clonotype with many counts. The chain has TRBV28 and TRBJ2-2, with D unresolved. V was trimmed by 6 bases and J by 1 base, leaving 9 bases between them. The germline V gene encodes CDR1 MDHEN and CDR2 SYDVKM. The CDR3 is 14 amino acids. CDR3: CASRPSGNTGELFF. CDR3 bases: TGTGCCAGCAGGCCATCCGGGAACACCGGGGAGCTGTTTTTT.

This clonotype has ten or more counts. The chain joins TRBV11-2 to TRBJ2-7, with unresolved D. V was clipped by 5 bases and J by 5 bases, with 22 bases between them. The CDR3 covers 16 residues. CDR1 SGHAT and CDR2 FQNNGV come from the germline V gene. The CDR3 loop reads CASSQPPGSIADEQYF. The CDR3 region has the DNA TGTGCCAGCAGCCAACCCCCGGGTAGCATCGCCGACGAGCAGTACTTC.

This clonotype was seen repeatedly, ten times or more. This chain links TRBV12-3 or TRBV12-4 with TRBJ2-5; 7 bases fit TRBD1. This CDR3 has 13 residues. V dropped 6 bases and J dropped 2; count of bases not matched to a gene: 3. The CDR3 DNA sequence: TGTGCCAGCAGGAGACAGGGACAAGAGACCCAGTACTTC. Its translation is CASRRQGQETQYF.